A single sample gave rise to the 17 T cell receptor beta chains below, sequenced in a study of OX40 agonist ivuxolimab in advanced cancers. The method was immunoSEQ multiplex PCR; TCRdb's version includes in-frame clones alone and lacks a portion of them. The repertoire holds tens of thousands of clones, 91% seen once, with 3% to 4.5% in the top ten. The source was CD4+ or CD8+ T cells sorted from blood, collected in a trial of the OX40 agonist ivuxolimab. All receptors derive from an adult with an advanced solid tumor such as melanoma, head and neck, liver or kidney cancer.

This clone was counted once. The CDR3 loop reads CASSLGGRGNQPQHF. The CDR3 DNA sequence: TGTGCCAGCAGTTTAGGTGGGAGGGGCAATCAGCCCCAGCATTTT. The chain carries TRBV27 and TRBJ1-5, with no clear D. Trimming removed 2 bases from V and 2 bases from J, with 10 bases in between. The germline V gene encodes CDR1 MNHEY and CDR2 SMNVEV (reference sequence). The CDR3 has 15 amino acids.

This chain connects TRBV9 to TRBJ2-1; 10 bases are a match to TRBD2. Germline V lookup: CDR1 SGDLS, CDR2 YYNGEE. With V trimmed by 3 bases and J by 4 bases, 10 bases remained unmatched. The CDR3 is made up of 17 amino acids. The DNA of the CDR3 is TGTGCCAGCAGCGCCGCCGAAACTAGCGGGGTATACAATGAGCAGTTCTTC. Protein sequence: CASSAAETSGVYNEQFF.

The V gene is TRBV15, the J gene TRBJ2-1; perhaps TRBD1 as D (5 bases). The length of the CDR3 is 13 residues. Germline V gene data show CDR1 as LNHNV and CDR2 as YYDKDF (reference sequence). Trimming took 3 bases from V and 9 from J, leaving 12 bases between them. The CDR3 bases are TGTGCCACCAGCAGTGGCTGGGGCGGTGAGCAGTTCTTC. It codes for CATSSGWGGEQFF.

This chain uses TRBV13 with TRBJ2-7; no definite D call. Deletions cut 5 bases from V and 5 bases from J, with 7 bases between. The CDR3 sequence is 11 residues long. Germline V gene data show CDR1 as PRHDT and CDR2 as FYEKMQ (reference sequence). This chain's CDR3 is CASSLRNEQYF. CDR3 nucleotides: TGTGCCAGCAGCCTCCGGAACGAGCAGTACTTC.

This chain joins TRBV7-6 and TRBJ2-7; 11 bases fit TRBD2. V dropped 5 bases and J dropped 4; count of bases not matched to a gene: 7. This CDR3 spans 15 amino acids. In germline, CDR1 is SGHVS, CDR2 FNYEAQ. The CDR3 DNA is TGTGCCAGCAGCCCGAGACTAGCGGGATCTTACGAGCAGTACTTC. It translates to CASSPRLAGSYEQYF.

In this sample, this clone turned up a few times. The chain combines TRBV25-1 with TRBJ2-1; D unresolved. The germline V gene has CDR1 MGHDK and CDR2 SYGVNS. The V gene lost 2 bases and the J gene lost 7 bases, with 12 bases spanning the gap. The CDR3 consists of 14 residues. CDR3 in amino acids: CASSEQVRSNEQFF. The DNA for the CDR3 is TGTGCCAGCAGTGAACAAGTTCGGAGTAATGAGCAGTTCTTC.

The gene calls are TRBV27 and TRBJ2-1; 8 bases map to TRBD1. Trimming took 5 bases from V and 5 from J; bases not matched to a gene: 8. The CDR3 has 15 amino acids. In germline, CDR1 is MNHEY, CDR2 SMNVEV (reference sequence). CDR3 DNA: TGTGCCAGCAGTGAAGAGTGGACAGGGAACAATGAGCAGTTCTTC. Its translation is CASSEEWTGNNEQFF.

This clone was seen only a few times. V usage is TRBV27 and J usage is TRBJ2-3; D is ambiguous. Germline V CDR1 and CDR2: MNHEY, SMNVEV (reference sequence). Trimming left V 0 bases short and J 3 bases short, with 4 bases between. This CDR3 region has 13 residues. This chain's CDR3 is CASSLSSTDTQYF. CDR3 in DNA: TGTGCCAGCAGTTTATCGAGTACAGATACGCAGTATTTT.

This clone was detected only once. CDR3 protein: CASSKQDPGELFF. In DNA form, the CDR3 reads TGTGCCAGTAGTAAACAGGATCCCGGGGAGCTGTTTTTT. The chain is built from TRBV19 and TRBJ2-2; D may be TRBD1 (5 bases). This CDR3 contains 13 residues. CDR1 and CDR2 from the germline V gene are LNHDA and SQIVND (reference sequence). Between the trimmed V and J ends, which lost 4 bases and 6 bases, there was a span of 9 bases.

This CDR3 is CASSVGNANNEQFF. The CDR3 DNA reads as TGTGCCAGCAGCGTAGGGAACGCAAACAATGAGCAGTTCTTC. The chain carries TRBV9 and TRBJ2-1; D remains unclear. V was clipped by 0 bases and J by 5 bases, with 9 bases between them. Germline V gives CDR1 SGDLS, CDR2 YYNGEE. This CDR3 comprises 14 residues. The full variable domain, in which reference TRBV9 and TRBJ2-1 provide the parts outside the CDR3, is DSGVTQTPKHLITATGQRVTLRCSPRSGDLSVYWYQQSLDQGLQFLIQYYNGEERAKGNILERFSAQQFPDLHSELNLSSLELGDSALYFCASSVGNANNEQFFGPGTRLTVL.

J is TRBJ2-7 and V is TRBV9; D assignment may be TRBD1 or TRBD2 (5 bases each). Per germline, CDR1 SGDLS and CDR2 YYNGEE. V dropped 4 bases and J dropped 6 bases, with 20 bases sitting between them. This CDR3 has 15 residues. In DNA form, the CDR3 reads TGTGCCAGCAGCTGGCAGGGCGAGGAGGTAGGCGAGCAGTACTTC. Translating it yields CASSWQGEEVGEQYF.

The V call is TRBV4-1, the J call TRBJ2-7, with a tentative D call TRBD2 (6 bases). Germline CDR1 MGHRA, CDR2 YSYEKL. The ends were cut back, 4 bases at V and 7 bases at J, with 14 bases in the middle. The CDR3 runs 13 residues. This chain's CDR3 is CASSRGLSGEQYF. The CDR3 DNA follows: TGCGCCAGCAGCCGGGGACTCAGTGGGGAGCAGTACTTC.

This clone occurred once. The V call is TRBV9, the J call TRBJ2-1; 8 bases match TRBD1. Germline V gene data show CDR1 as SGDLS and CDR2 as YYNGEE. The CDR3 is 14 residues long. The V gene end was trimmed by 4 bases and the J gene end by 7 bases; junction bases not matched to a gene: 7. CDR3 DNA: TGTGCCAGCAGCCCCAGGACAGGGTGGAATGAGCAGTTCTTC. Encoded protein: CASSPRTGWNEQFF.

A word on this clone: At the DNA level, this CDR3 is encoded by other sequences in the same sample as well. The genes are TRBV11-2 and TRBJ2-7; 11 bases align to TRBD1. The CDR3 totals 14 residues. After removal of 3 bases from V and 2 bases from J, the junction contained 0 bases not matched to a gene. In germline, CDR1 is SGHAT, CDR2 FQNNGV. The CDR3 spells CASSLGQGAYEQYF. DNA of the CDR3: TGTGCCAGCAGCTTGGGACAGGGGGCCTACGAGCAGTACTTC.

The chain uses TRBV13 and TRBJ2-7, with 7 positions matching TRBD2. J was trimmed by 4 bases and V by 5 bases; bases with no gene match: 11. Germline-derived CDR1 and CDR2 are PRHDT and FYEKMQ (reference sequence). The CDR3 loop spans 15 amino acids. This CDR3 reads CASSTLGGKIYEQYF. The CDR3 DNA reads as TGTGCCAGCAGCACCCTGGGAGGGAAAATTTACGAGCAGTACTTC.

J is TRBJ1-1 and V is TRBV19; 8 bases agree with TRBD1. Unmatched junction bases numbered 9, after V lost 1 base and J lost 11 bases. The CDR3 has 14 residues. Germline-derived CDR1 and CDR2 are LNHDA and SQIVND (reference sequence). The CDR3 protein is CASSIGGRGQEAFF. In DNA form, the CDR3 reads TGTGCCAGTAGTATAGGAGGCAGGGGGCAAGAGGCTTTCTTT.

This clone has more than one count but fewer than ten. The chain carries TRBV14 and TRBJ1-4; D call uncertain. The CDR3 has 14 amino acids. Germline V gives CDR1 SGHDN, CDR2 FVKESK. Trimming pared 3 bases from V and 5 bases from J, leaving 10 bases between. The CDR3: CASSHGLTNEKLFF. The CDR3 nucleotides are TGTGCCAGCAGCCATGGGCTAACAAATGAAAAACTGTTTTTT.